This T cell receptor beta chain came from a study of blood T cells in healthy people across ages. Findings of the study overall: Per million T cells, the diversity of TCR beta decreased roughly linearly as age advanced.

Comment on this clonotype: Its cognate antigen is unknown.

The authors ran a second PCR of about 7 to 12 cycles using a sample-barcoded 5' primer and a J-beta primer mix. TCRdb redid the calling of the 5' RACE reads with MiXCR, one entry per CDR3 protein. The data contain around 1,500,000 distinct CDR3 sequences, approximately 28% of them singletons. The CDR3 spans 14 residues. Trimming left V 5 bases short and J 2 bases short, with 11 bases between. Looked up from germline, CDR1 is SGHTA and CDR2 is FQGNSA. This chain uses TRBV7-2 with TRBJ2-3; D is possibly TRBD2 (6 bases). This TCR came from a woman aged 30 to 39 in good health. The specimen sequenced was blood. The CDR3 region has the DNA TGTGCCAGCAGCGTCTCGGGGGACACAGATACGCAGTATTTT. This sequence encodes CASSVSGDTDTQYF.